The 27 T cell receptor beta chains reported below all come from one sample, sequenced in a study of blood T cell repertoires in COVID-19. Data came from immunoSEQ multiplex PCR; TCRdb stores just in-frame clones and leaves some out. The profile covers 25,000 to 30,000 clones, with roughly 90% appearing a single time and 1.5% to 2% taken by the ten largest. Sequenced input: peripheral blood. Receptors originate from a woman aged 55-70 years with active COVID-19.

This clone has a single count. J is TRBJ2-2 and V is TRBV25-1; TRBD1 is a possible D gene (5 bases). Germline CDR1 MGHDK, CDR2 SYGVNS. The CDR3 is 14 residues long. The V and J ends lost 8 bases and 0 bases respectively, with 10 bases between them. Written as DNA, the CDR3 is TGTGCCAGCCGACGACAGTCGAACACCGGGGAGCTGTTTTTT. Encoded protein: CASRRQSNTGELFF.

The chain carries TRBV19 and TRBJ2-2; 16 positions match TRBD2. The CDR3 runs to 21 residues. Looked up from germline, CDR1 is LNHDA and CDR2 is SQIVND (reference sequence). V lost 4 bases to trimming and J lost 4 bases; unmatched junction nucleotides: 15. The CDR3 DNA follows: TGTGCCAGTAGTAGACGGCCGTCCGGGACTAGCGGGAGGGCTGGCACCGGGGAGCTGTTTTTT. Its translation: CASSRRPSGTSGRAGTGELFF.

The chain has TRBV6-5 and TRBJ1-5; 8 bases line up with TRBD1. The V gene's germline CDR1 is MNHEY and CDR2 SVGAGI. With V trimmed by 7 bases and J by 5 bases, 7 bases remained unmatched. This CDR3 is 14 amino acids long. This CDR3 is CASINSGGDQPQHF. The CDR3, as DNA: TGTGCCAGCATTAATTCAGGGGGCGATCAGCCCCAGCATTTT.

J is TRBJ2-3 and V is TRBV19; 9 positions match TRBD2. J was trimmed by 0 bases and V by 1 base; bases with no gene match: 5. CDR1 is LNHDA, CDR2 SQIVND, per germline (reference sequence). The CDR3 runs to 17 residues. The CDR3 is CASSIGLADTSTDTQYF. For the CDR3, the DNA is TGTGCCAGTAGTATAGGACTAGCGGATACTAGCACAGATACGCAGTATTTT.

This chain connects TRBV12-3 or TRBV12-4 to TRBJ2-5; D is perhaps TRBD1 (6 bases). This CDR3 has 13 residues. V lost 4 bases, J lost 3 bases, and 9 bases lay in between. In DNA form, the CDR3 reads TGTGCCAGCAGTTCAGGGGAAGAAGAGACCCAGTACTTC. Translation: CASSSGEEETQYF.

This chain joins TRBV6-5 and TRBJ1-2; D perhaps matches TRBD1 (5 bases). The V gene's germline CDR1 is MNHEY and CDR2 SVGAGI. Between the trimmed V and J ends, which lost 6 bases and 3 bases, there was a span of 11 bases. CDR3 size: 13 residues. The CDR3 DNA reads TGTGCCAGCAGAGCTCCGGGGGACTATGGCTACACCTTC. Its translation: CASRAPGDYGYTF.

In this sample, this clone turned up once. V gene TRBV3-1 (or the pseudogene TRBV3-2) combines with J gene TRBJ1-2; possible D gene TRBD1, 5 bases. V was pared by 1 base and J by 6 bases, with 18 bases between. The length of the CDR3 is 16 residues. Germline V CDR1 and CDR2: LGHDT, YNNKEL (reference sequence). For the CDR3, the DNA is TGTGCCAGCAGCCAAGTCGCAAGGGGAGGGGCGGATGGCTACACCTTC. It encodes CASSQVARGGADGYTF.

The genes are TRBV21-1 and TRBJ1-1; the table gives TRBD1 as D, unverified against the DNA. TRBV21-1 is assigned pseudogene status. CDR3 length: 14 amino acids. The CDR3 loop is CARGQGAKDTEAFF. In DNA form, the CDR3 reads TGTGCCAGGGGACAGGGGGCGAAGGACACTGAAGCTTTCTTT.

This clone was counted only a few times. The chain has TRBV27 and TRBJ1-3, with TRBD1 matching over 7 bases. The CDR3 sequence is 17 residues long. V gave up 4 bases and J gave up 4 bases; unmatched junction bases: 13. Germline V gives CDR1 MNHEY, CDR2 SMNVEV (reference sequence). The CDR3 sequence: CASSSWTGPVGGNTIYF. CDR3 DNA: TGTGCCAGCAGTTCGTGGACAGGTCCCGTCGGGGGAAACACCATATATTTT.

This clone came up once. The genes are TRBV19 and TRBJ2-1; TRBD2 matches at 10 bases. J was trimmed by 4 bases and V by 7 bases; bases with no gene match: 13. The germline V gene has CDR1 LNHDA and CDR2 SQIVND (reference sequence). This CDR3 has 17 amino acids. Here the CDR3 reads CASTDAGVAGGYNEQFF. DNA of the CDR3: TGTGCCAGTACCGATGCCGGGGTAGCGGGAGGTTACAATGAGCAGTTCTTC.

The gene calls are TRBV19 and TRBJ2-5; possible D gene TRBD2, 6 bases. Deletions cut 2 bases from V and 5 bases from J, with 15 bases between. The CDR3 has 15 residues. Germline lookup yields CDR1 LNHDA and CDR2 SQIVND (reference sequence). CDR3 amino acids: CASSIKGGTWETQYF. The CDR3 DNA reads TGTGCCAGTAGTATAAAGGGAGGAACGTGGGAGACCCAGTACTTC.

The chain has TRBV2 and TRBJ1-3; possible D gene TRBD1, 5 bases. The CDR3 consists of 16 residues. The germline V gene encodes CDR1 SNHLY and CDR2 FYNNEI. Between the trimmed V and J ends, which lost 2 bases and 0 bases, there was a span of 11 bases. CDR3 protein: CASSERRGISGNTIYF. CDR3 DNA sequence: TGTGCCAGCAGTGAAAGGAGGGGAATCTCTGGAAACACCATATATTTT.

V is TRBV2 and J is TRBJ2-5, with D possibly TRBD1 on 6 matching bases. Germline assignment: CDR1 SNHLY and CDR2 FYNNEI. V gave up 8 bases and J gave up 1 base, with 11 bases separating them. The CDR3 covers 13 residues. This chain's CDR3 is CASGRDIQETQYF. For the CDR3, the DNA is TGTGCCAGCGGACGGGACATCCAAGAGACCCAGTACTTC.

The chain links TRBV5-5 to TRBJ2-1, with D perhaps TRBD2 (6 bases). This CDR3 is built from 12 residues. The ends were cut back, 2 bases at V and 10 bases at J, with 10 bases in the middle. Germline CDR1 is SGHKS and CDR2 is YYEKEE (reference sequence). The CDR3 reads CASSFQEGEQFF. In nucleotides, the CDR3 is TGTGCCAGCAGCTTTCAGGAGGGGGAGCAGTTCTTC. Together with reference TRBV5-5 and TRBJ2-1, the CDR3 gives the full variable domain: DAGVTQSPTHLIKTRGQQVTLRCSPISGHKSVSWYQQVLGQGPQFIFQYYEKEERGRGNFPDRFSARQFPNYSSELNVNALLLGDSALYLCASSFQEGEQFFGPGTRLTVL.

This rearrangement joins TRBV7-2 to TRBJ1-2, with D tentatively TRBD1 (5 bases). The germline V and J ends were trimmed by 5 bases and 0 bases, with 13 bases remaining between them. Germline CDR1 reads SGHTA; CDR2 reads FQGNSA. The CDR3 sequence is 15 residues long. Written as DNA, the CDR3 is TGTGCCAGCAGCCCACCCGGGGGAACTAACTATGGCTACACCTTC. Its translation: CASSPPGGTNYGYTF.

The chain recombines TRBV15 with TRBJ2-6; D possibly corresponds to TRBD2 (7 bases). This CDR3 spans 18 amino acids. Germline CDR1 reads LNHNV; CDR2 reads YYDKDF (reference sequence). V was shortened by 3 bases and J by 1 base, with 16 bases between the two germline ends. CDR3 sequence: CATSRLDGGLSGANVLTF. CDR3 in DNA: TGTGCCACCAGCAGGCTGGACGGGGGGCTATCTGGGGCCAACGTCCTGACTTTC.

This clone showed up just once. The rearrangement uses TRBV2 and TRBJ1-6; D gene ambiguous. Trimming removed 1 base at V and 9 bases at J, with 7 bases between. The CDR3 extends over 13 amino acids. Germline lookup yields CDR1 SNHLY and CDR2 FYNNEI. CDR3 amino acids: CASSEGAVSPLHF. In DNA form, the CDR3 reads TGTGCCAGCAGTGAAGGGGCCGTTTCACCCCTCCACTTT.

The chain combines TRBV24-1 with TRBJ2-5; TRBD2 agrees at 7 bases. Trimming at V came to 0 bases and at J to 2 bases, leaving 5 bases not matched to a gene. CDR3 size: 16 residues. Germline CDR1 reads KGHDR; CDR2 reads SFDVKD. The chain's CDR3 is CATSDLASGVQETQYF. CDR3 in DNA: TGTGCCACCAGTGATTTGGCCAGCGGGGTTCAAGAGACCCAGTACTTC.

V usage is TRBV4-1 and J usage is TRBJ2-1; D perhaps matches TRBD2 (7 bases). There are 13 residues in the CDR3. V shed 0 bases and J shed 10 bases, with 10 bases lying between them. The germline gives CDR1 MGHRA, CDR2 YSYEKL. For the CDR3, the DNA is TGCGCCAGCAGCCAAGAGGGGGGGGCGGAGCAGTTCTTC. It encodes CASSQEGGAEQFF.

Here the CDR3 reads CASSSGFGGSGNEQFF. For the CDR3, the DNA is TGTGCCAGCAGCTCGGGGTTTGGTGGTTCGGGGAATGAGCAGTTCTTC. The chain couples TRBV5-6 to TRBJ2-1; D is perhaps TRBD2 (5 bases). V was trimmed by 3 bases and J by 7 bases, leaving 20 bases between them. In germline, CDR1 is SGHDT, CDR2 YYEEEE. This CDR3 has 16 residues.

V and J are TRBV19 and TRBJ2-5; perhaps TRBD1 as D (6 bases). Looked up from germline, CDR1 is LNHDA and CDR2 is SQIVND (reference sequence). The length of the CDR3 is 14 residues. Trimming took 5 bases from V and 5 from J, leaving 15 bases between them. The CDR3 loop reads CASSRPGQRETQYF. The CDR3, as DNA: TGTGCCAGTAGTCGACCGGGACAACGGGAGACCCAGTACTTC.

This chain connects TRBV7-9 to TRBJ2-1; D is possibly TRBD1 (6 bases). Germline values: CDR1 SEHNR, CDR2 FQNEAQ (reference sequence). There are 14 residues in the CDR3. V was trimmed by 3 bases and J by 7 bases, leaving 13 bases between them. The CDR3 is CASSLDWGRNEQFF. In DNA, the CDR3 is TGTGCCAGCAGCTTGGACTGGGGGCGGAATGAGCAGTTCTTC.

This chain links TRBV7-6 with TRBJ1-5; D not resolved. This CDR3 comprises 15 residues. Germline values: CDR1 SGHVS, CDR2 FNYEAQ. V lost 5 bases, J lost 5 bases, and 16 bases lay in between. The DNA of the CDR3 is TGTGCCAGCAGCCAATCCCGGGGTTCTTATCAGCCCCAGCATTTT. Translated: CASSQSRGSYQPQHF.

This rearrangement joins TRBV30 to TRBJ1-1; D not resolved. The CDR3 sequence is 11 residues long. Germline V gene lookup returns CDR1 GTSNPN and CDR2 SVGIG (reference sequence). The V end was cut by 2 bases, the J end by 6 bases, with 7 bases between. CDR3 loop: CAWSRGPEAFF. Written as DNA, the CDR3 is TGTGCCTGGAGTAGAGGGCCTGAAGCTTTCTTT. The variable domain in full, completed from reference TRBV30 and TRBJ1-1, reads SQTIHQWPATLVQPVGSPLSLECTVEGTSNPNLYWYRQAAGRGLQLLFYSVGIGQISSEVPQNLSASRPQDRQFILSSKKLLLSDSGFYLCAWSRGPEAFFGQGTRLTVV.

V is TRBV6-5 and J is TRBJ2-3; perhaps TRBD2 as D (6 bases). V was shortened by 6 bases and J by 4 bases, with 14 bases between the two germline ends. The V gene's germline CDR1 is MNHEY and CDR2 SVGAGI. There are 14 residues in the CDR3. DNA for the CDR3: TGTGCCAGCAGGGGGGGAATTGTAGCAGATACGCAGTATTTT. Translating gives CASRGGIVADTQYF.

V gene TRBV28 combines with J gene TRBJ2-5, with D possibly being TRBD1 (6 bases). Germline-derived CDR1 and CDR2 are MDHEN and SYDVKM. Trimming stripped 6 bases from V and 5 bases from J, with 13 bases between. CDR3 size: 13 residues. This chain's CDR3 is CASRQGSSETQYF. CDR3 nucleotide sequence: TGTGCCAGCAGACAGGGCTCGTCGGAGACCCAGTACTTC.

The count of this clone is one. The V gene is TRBV13, the J gene TRBJ2-5; 8 nucleotides align to TRBD2. V lost 3 bases to trimming and J lost 9 bases; unmatched junction nucleotides: 15. The CDR3 is made up of 16 amino acids. Per the germline V gene, CDR1 is PRHDT and CDR2 is FYEKMQ (reference sequence). The CDR3 here is CASSFLAAGGPLPQYF. The CDR3 bases are TGTGCCAGCAGCTTTTTGGCTGCGGGAGGCCCCCTGCCCCAGTACTTC. The variable domain in full, completed from reference TRBV13 and TRBJ2-5, reads AAGVIQSPRHLIKEKRETATLKCYPIPRHDTVYWYQQGPGQDPQFLISFYEKMQSDKGSIPDRFSAQQFSDYHSELNMSSLELGDSALYFCASSFLAAGGPLPQYFGPGTRLLVL.